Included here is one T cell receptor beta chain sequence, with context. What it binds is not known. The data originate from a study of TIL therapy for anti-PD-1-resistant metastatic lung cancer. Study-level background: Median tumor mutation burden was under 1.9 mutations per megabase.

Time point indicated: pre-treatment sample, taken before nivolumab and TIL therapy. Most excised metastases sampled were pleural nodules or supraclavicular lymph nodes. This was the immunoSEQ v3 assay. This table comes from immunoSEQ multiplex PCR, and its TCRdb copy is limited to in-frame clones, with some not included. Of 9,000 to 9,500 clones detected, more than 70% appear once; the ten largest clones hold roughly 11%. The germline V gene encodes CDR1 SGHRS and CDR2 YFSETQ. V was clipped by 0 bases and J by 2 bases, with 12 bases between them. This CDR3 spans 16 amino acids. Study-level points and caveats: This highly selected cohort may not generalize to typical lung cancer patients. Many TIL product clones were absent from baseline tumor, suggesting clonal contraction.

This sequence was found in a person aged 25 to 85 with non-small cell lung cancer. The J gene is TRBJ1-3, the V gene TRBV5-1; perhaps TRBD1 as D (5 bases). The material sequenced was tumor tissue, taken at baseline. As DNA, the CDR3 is TGCGCCAGCAGCTTGGTTCAGGGTTTAGCTGGAAACACCATATATTTT. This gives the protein CASSLVQGLAGNTIYF.